This T cell receptor beta chain stems from a study of blood T cell repertoires in COVID-19. With V trimmed by 7 bases and J by 1 base, 19 bases remained unmatched. Germline V gene sequence: CDR1 MNHEY, CDR2 SMNVEV (reference sequence). The CDR3 consists of 19 residues. Libraries were prepared by immunoSEQ multiplex PCR; TCRdb keeps only in-frame clonotypes and omits some of them. The sample lists about 320,000 clones, over 90% occurring once. The sample was PBMCs or T cells enriched from blood (not recorded which). The genes are TRBV27 and TRBJ2-1, with 7 bases aligning to TRBD2. The origin of this receptor is a woman in her twenties or thirties who had been exposed to COVID-19. The CDR3 DNA reads as TGTGCCAGCAATCCCCTAGCGGTGGGGATGATTGGATCCTACAATGAGCAGTTCTTC. It translates to CASNPLAVGMIGSYNEQFF.